Many counts were recorded for the clone carrying this T cell receptor (beta chain). Antigen: not known. The data stem from a study of shared clonotypes between healthy human individuals. Study summary: CD8 memory received one plate per donor, CD8 naive two, CD4 memory three and CD4 naive three.

Regarding the study as a whole: The four-donor shared clonotypes exceeded non-shared clonotypes in generation probability, with non-shared ones scoring lower.

Each replicate PCR on the sorted subsets used 200 to 250 ng DNA (around 31,000 T cell genomes). TCRdb's copy holds only in-frame clones and misses some; the assay was immunoSEQ multiplex PCR. The table records more than 200,000 clones, approximately 65% of them present only once. The clonotype was recovered from a man aged 25-45 years in good health. Source material: memory CD4+ T cells sorted from blood. Stated subset: CD45RA-negative fraction.

The CDR3 region has the DNA TGTGCCAGCAGTGACCCGCAGCGGAGCTCCTACGAGCAGTACTTC. Residues: CASSDPQRSSYEQYF. V is TRBV6-1 and J is TRBJ2-7, with D possibly being TRBD2 (5 bases). Trimming removed 3 bases from V and 0 bases from J, with 12 bases in between. From germline, CDR1 is MNHNS and CDR2 SASEGT. There are 15 residues in the CDR3.